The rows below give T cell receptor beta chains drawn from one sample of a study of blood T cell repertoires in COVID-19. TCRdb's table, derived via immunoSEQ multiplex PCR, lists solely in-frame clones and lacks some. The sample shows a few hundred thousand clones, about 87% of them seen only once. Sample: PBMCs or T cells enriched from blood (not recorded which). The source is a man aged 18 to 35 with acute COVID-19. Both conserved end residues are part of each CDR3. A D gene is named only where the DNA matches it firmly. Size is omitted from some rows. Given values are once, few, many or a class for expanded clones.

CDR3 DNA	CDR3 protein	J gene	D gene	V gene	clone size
TGTGCCAGCAGCTTAGCCGGGGGACAGGGCGTTGAACTCTACACCTTC	CASSLAGGQGVELYTF	TRBJ1-2	TRBD1	TRBV7-2	.
TGTGCCAGCAGCGCCTCCGGGTCAGCGCTCGAAGCTTTCTTT	CASSASGSALEAFF	TRBJ1-1	.	TRBV11-2	.
TGTGCCACCAGTGATTCCGGACAGGGGGGAGCCAAAAACATTCAGTACTTC	CATSDSGQGGAKNIQYF	TRBJ2-4	TRBD1	TRBV24-1	.
TGTGCCACCAGTGACGGGAGTAGGGATGAGCAGTTCTTC	CATSDGSRDEQFF	TRBJ2-1	.	TRBV24-1	few
TGTGCCAGCAGTAGCTTAGCGGGAGGGTCCCTTAATACGCAGTATTTT	CASSSLAGGSLNTQYF	TRBJ2-3	TRBD2	TRBV27	.
TGTGCCAGTAGTTCCATGAACACTGAAGCTTTCTTT	CASSSMNTEAFF	TRBJ1-1	.	TRBV19	few
TGTGCCAGCACCCCGGAGAGGGAAAACTACGAGCAGTACTTC	CASTPERENYEQYF	TRBJ2-7	.	TRBV7-2	few
TGTGCCAGCAGTGAAGCGCTCGGCGGGAGCGGAGAGACCCAGTACTTC	CASSEALGGSGETQYF	TRBJ2-5	TRBD2	TRBV2	.
TGTGCCAGCAAGGCAGGGCAGGACTACGAGCAGTACTTC	CASKAGQDYEQYF	TRBJ2-7	.	TRBV6-6	.
TGTGCCAGCACCCGGGACAGATACAATGAGCAGTTCTTC	CASTRDRYNEQFF	TRBJ2-1	TRBD1	TRBV19	.
TGTGCCAGCAGCGTAGCCCCAGGGGAGTACGAGCAGTACTTC	CASSVAPGEYEQYF	TRBJ2-7	.	TRBV9	.
TGTGCCAGCAGCTTAGGCAACGGTCCGGAAGCTTTCTTT	CASSLGNGPEAFF	TRBJ1-1	.	TRBV11-2	once
TGTGCCGGCGGAGAATTCGACGGGAACACTGAAGCTTTCTTT	CAGGEFDGNTEAFF	TRBJ1-1	.	TRBV28	.
TGTGCCAGCAATGACTTCTACAATGAGCAGTTCTTC	CASNDFYNEQFF	TRBJ2-1	.	TRBV12-3/TRBV12-4	.
TGTGCCAGCAGCCAGGGCGGGGCAGGGAATGAGCAGTTCTTC	CASSQGGAGNEQFF	TRBJ2-1	.	TRBV7-9	.
TGTGCCAGTAGTATCGGCCCTCGGCGGCAGGGCTACGAGCAGTACTTC	CASSIGPRRQGYEQYF	TRBJ2-7	.	TRBV19	.
TGTGCCAGCAGTCTGAGGGTAGGCAAAAACATTCAGTACTTC	CASSLRVGKNIQYF	TRBJ2-4	.	TRBV13	.
TGTGCCAGCAGTTTATGGGGACAGGGTGTGTTCTTC	CASSLWGQGVFF	TRBJ2-1	TRBD1	TRBV28	.
TGTGCCAGCAGGGGGACAGGGAACACTGAAGCTTTCTTT	CASRGTGNTEAFF	TRBJ1-1	TRBD1	TRBV28	.
TGTGCCAGCAGTTGGAGAGATACGCAGTATTTT	CASSWRDTQYF	TRBJ2-3	.	TRBV6-2/TRBV6-3	.
TGTGCCAGCTCACCGTACAGGGAGTTTCAAGAGACCCAGTACTTC	CASSPYREFQETQYF	TRBJ2-5	.	TRBV18	.
TGTGCCAGCAGCCACCCGCCGGGACAGGGGAAATACGAGCAGTACTTC	CASSHPPGQGKYEQYF	TRBJ2-7	TRBD1	TRBV3-1/TRBV3-2	.
TGCGCCAGCTCCGACCAAGGGGCGTATGGCGGGGAGCTGTTTTTT	CASSDQGAYGGELFF	TRBJ2-2	.	TRBV5-1	few
TGTGCCACCAGTGATTTAGACAGAAACTATGGCTACACCTTC	CATSDLDRNYGYTF	TRBJ1-2	.	TRBV24-1	.
TGTGCCAGCAGCTTGGAGACAGAGAATTCACCCCTCCACTTT	CASSLETENSPLHF	TRBJ1-6	.	TRBV5-4	once
TGTGCCAGTAGTATAGCGGGAGGTTCCAATGAGCAGTTCTTC	CASSIAGGSNEQFF	TRBJ2-1	TRBD2	TRBV19	.
TGTGCCAGCAGCTTAGGGGACAGGGAAAAACTGTTTTTT	CASSLGDREKLFF	TRBJ1-4	TRBD1	TRBV7-9	few
TGTGCCAGCAGCTCTTCGCTTAGACAGTCTACTGAAGCTTTCTTT	CASSSSLRQSTEAFF	TRBJ1-1	.	TRBV6-5	.
TGTGCCAGCAGGCCGACAACCGTTTCCTACGAGCAGTACTTC	CASRPTTVSYEQYF	TRBJ2-7	.	TRBV28	.
TGTGCCAGCAGTGACGGGGGTAATGAAAAACTGTTTTTT	CASSDGGNEKLFF	TRBJ1-4	.	TRBV25-1	.
TGTGCCAGCAGCCCTGACAGGGGGGCAATGAACACTGAAGCTTTCTTT	CASSPDRGAMNTEAFF	TRBJ1-1	TRBD1	TRBV7-9	.
TGTGCCTCAATGGGGAGCCTGAACGACAATCAGCCCCAGCATTTT	CASMGSLNDNQPQHF	TRBJ1-5	.	TRBV10-3	once
TGTGCCAGCAGCGTTCTGACGGGGGGGACAGATACGCAGTATTTT	CASSVLTGGTDTQYF	TRBJ2-3	TRBD2	TRBV9	.
TGTGCCAGTAGTCCGATTAACAGGGGGCAAACTGAAGCTTTCTTT	CASSPINRGQTEAFF	TRBJ1-1	TRBD1	TRBV19	.
TGTGCCTGGAGTACGGGAGCCGGGGAGCTGTTTTTT	CAWSTGAGELFF	TRBJ2-2	.	TRBV30	once
TGTGCCAGCAGTGAGTCTCTAGCGGGCTACGAGCAGTACTTC	CASSESLAGYEQYF	TRBJ2-7	TRBD2	TRBV2	few
TGTGCCAGCAGCGTTGGTTTGGGACAGGGCGAGAACGAGCAGTACTTC	CASSVGLGQGENEQYF	TRBJ2-7	TRBD1	TRBV9	.
TGTGCCAGCAGCCGGGGACAGGATAACTATGGCTACACCTTC	CASSRGQDNYGYTF	TRBJ1-2	TRBD1	TRBV11-3	.
TGTGCCAGCAATACCGGGACTAGCGGGCTTGAGACCCAGTACTTC	CASNTGTSGLETQYF	TRBJ2-5	TRBD2	TRBV2	.
TGCGCCAGCAGCGGCCAAAGACAGGGGCCCTACAATGAGCAGTTCTTC	CASSGQRQGPYNEQFF	TRBJ2-1	TRBD1	TRBV5-1	.
TGTGCCAGCAGCCAGGGGGGCTCCTACAATGAGCAGTTCTTC	CASSQGGSYNEQFF	TRBJ2-1	.	TRBV28	.
TGTGCCAGTAGTATAGAACGGGGTACGCGCAATCAGCCCCAGCATTTT	CASSIERGTRNQPQHF	TRBJ1-5	.	TRBV19	.
TGTGCCAGCAGCTTAGAAGCGGGAGTTGGGGCCAACGTCCTGACTTTC	CASSLEAGVGANVLTF	TRBJ2-6	TRBD2	TRBV7-2	once
TGTGCCAGCAGTCCCTACTTACCTTATGGCTACACCTTC	CASSPYLPYGYTF	TRBJ1-2	.	TRBV12-3/TRBV12-4	.
TGTGCCACCAGTGACATGGGGCGTGAGCAGTTCTTC	CATSDMGREQFF	TRBJ2-1	.	TRBV24-1	.
TGTGCTAGTGGTTTGACCAGGACTTCGAGAAATGAAAAACTGTTTTTT	CASGLTRTSRNEKLFF	TRBJ1-4	.	TRBV12-5	.
TGTGCCAGCTCACCAGGGGGCCAAGCCACCTACGAGCAGTACTTC	CASSPGGQATYEQYF	TRBJ2-7	.	TRBV18	once
TGCGCCAGCAGCCAAGATAGGGCCGGGAGCTCCTACAATGAGCAGTTCTTC	CASSQDRAGSSYNEQFF	TRBJ2-1	.	TRBV4-3	.
TGTGCCAGTAGGGTCTTGAGCGGGAGGGGCACAGATACGCAGTATTTT	CASRVLSGRGTDTQYF	TRBJ2-3	TRBD2	TRBV19	.
TGTGCCAGCAGCACTCCGGGACAGGGAAACACAGATACGCAGTATTTT	CASSTPGQGNTDTQYF	TRBJ2-3	TRBD1	TRBV28	.
TGTGCCAGCACCAGAGCGGGGGAATCTGAAGCTTTCTTT	CASTRAGESEAFF	TRBJ1-1	.	TRBV12-3/TRBV12-4	.
TGCGCCAGCAGCCCATTCGCGACCGGGGAGCTGTTTTTT	CASSPFATGELFF	TRBJ2-2	.	TRBV4-1	.
TGCGCCAGCAGCCCGGGGGAGGCGAGCACAGATACGCAGTATTTT	CASSPGEASTDTQYF	TRBJ2-3	.	TRBV5-1	.
TGCGCCAGCAGCCAATTTGGATTAGCGAATGAGCAGTTCTTC	CASSQFGLANEQFF	TRBJ2-1	.	TRBV4-1	.
TGCGCCAGCAGCCCGAGCTCCTACGAGCAGTACTTC	CASSPSSYEQYF	TRBJ2-7	.	TRBV5-1	.
TGTGCCAGCATCAGAAGCGGGAGGGACGCCGAGCAGTACTTC	CASIRSGRDAEQYF	TRBJ2-7	TRBD2	TRBV28	.
TGTGCCAGCAGTCCGGGACTAGCGACCTCCTACGAGCAGTACTTC	CASSPGLATSYEQYF	TRBJ2-7	TRBD2	TRBV7-8	.